The 10 T cell receptor beta chains presented below share a single source sample, sequenced in a study of identifying expanded T cells in peripheral blood. TCRdb's copy holds only in-frame clones and misses some; the assay was immunoSEQ multiplex PCR. The sample consists of approximately 120,000 clones, 88% of them appearing once. The material sequenced was blood. The receptors here all came from a person aged 18 to 69 in good health.

The chain couples TRBV6-5 to TRBJ2-4, with D unclear. V was trimmed by 5 bases and J by 8 bases, leaving 16 bases between them. The CDR3 loop spans 14 amino acids. Germline lookup yields CDR1 MNHEY and CDR2 SVGAGI. The CDR3 region is CASSKQLSQDIQYF. For the CDR3, the DNA is TGTGCCAGCAGTAAACAGCTTTCCCAAGACATTCAGTACTTC.

V gene TRBV5-1 combines with J gene TRBJ2-5; TRBD2 is a possible D gene (6 bases). The CDR3 extends over 16 amino acids. V was pared by 3 bases and J by 2 bases, with 17 bases between. Germline V lookup: CDR1 SGHRS, CDR2 YFSETQ. CDR3 protein: CASSYGIAGPQETQYF. In DNA, the CDR3 is TGCGCCAGCAGCTACGGTATCGCGGGACCTCAAGAGACCCAGTACTTC.

V is TRBV4-3 and J is TRBJ2-1; D gene unclear. V shed 4 bases and J shed 4 bases, with 8 bases lying between them. The germline V gene has CDR1 LGHNA and CDR2 YSLEER. This CDR3 comprises 13 residues. The DNA for the CDR3 is TGCGCCAGCAGCCCCAAGGCTTACAATGAGCAGTTCTTC. Protein: CASSPKAYNEQFF.

On this clone itself: Sequence at one end of the junction differs from germline and may be a read error. V gene TRBV14 combines with J gene TRBJ2-7, with D tentatively TRBD1 or TRBD2 (7 bases each). CDR1 and CDR2 from the germline V gene are SGHDN and FVKESK. The CDR3 spans 12 residues. The CDR3 loop is CASRQGGGPPHF. CDR3 coding DNA: TGTGCCAGCAGGCAGGGGGGGGGCCCTCCCCACTTC.

The chain carries TRBV6-5 and TRBJ2-1; 8 positions agree with TRBD2. This CDR3 has 16 amino acids. V was clipped by 2 bases and J by 3 bases; unmatched bases: 6. The germline V gene has CDR1 MNHEY and CDR2 SVGAGI. CDR3 DNA sequence: TGTGCCAGCAGTTACCCTAGTCTAGCGGGCTACAATGAGCAGTTCTTC. This gives the protein CASSYPSLAGYNEQFF.

The rearrangement joins TRBV9 to TRBJ1-2, with TRBD1 identical over 8 bases. The CDR3 has 16 amino acids. V lost 3 bases, J lost 4 bases, and 11 bases stayed unmatched. Germline V lookup: CDR1 SGDLS, CDR2 YYNGEE. This CDR3 reads CASSEGTGLPLYGYTF. CDR3 sequence (DNA): TGTGCCAGCAGCGAAGGGACAGGACTCCCACTCTATGGCTACACCTTC.

Written as DNA, the CDR3 is TGTGCCAGCTCACACGCACGGGGGGACAGGGGTGGATCCTACGAGCAGTACTTC. It specifies CASSHARGDRGGSYEQYF. The rearrangement joins TRBV18 to TRBJ2-7; 10 nucleotides match TRBD1. The V gene's germline CDR1 is KGHSH and CDR2 LQKENI. The CDR3 loop spans 18 amino acids. The V segment lost 4 bases and the J segment 1 base; nucleotides outside the gene matches: 13.

The chain combines TRBV5-1 with TRBJ2-1; 7 bases are shared with TRBD1. This CDR3 has 16 residues. V lost 4 bases, J lost 5 bases, and 12 bases stayed unmatched. Germline lookup yields CDR1 SGHRS and CDR2 YFSETQ. This chain's CDR3 is CASSTQGLAPDNEQFF. CDR3 coding DNA: TGCGCCAGCAGCACACAGGGGTTGGCTCCAGACAATGAGCAGTTCTTC.

This sequence joins TRBV30 and TRBJ1-5; D is perhaps TRBD1 (5 bases). The CDR3 extends over 16 amino acids. The germline gives CDR1 GTSNPN, CDR2 SVGIG (reference sequence). V was trimmed by 2 bases and J by 2 bases, leaving 16 bases between them. The CDR3 loop is CAWSHRVGGGNQPQHF. DNA for the CDR3: TGTGCCTGGAGTCACCGTGTGGGGGGGGGCAATCAGCCCCAGCATTTT.

V and J are TRBV14 and TRBJ2-3; D not resolved. V shed 4 bases and J shed 4 bases, with 12 bases lying between them. The germline CDR1 and CDR2 sequences are SGHDN and FVKESK. This CDR3 spans 14 amino acids. The CDR3 sequence: CASSPFIRADTQYF. In DNA form, the CDR3 reads TGTGCCAGCAGCCCCTTCATTCGGGCAGATACGCAGTATTTT.